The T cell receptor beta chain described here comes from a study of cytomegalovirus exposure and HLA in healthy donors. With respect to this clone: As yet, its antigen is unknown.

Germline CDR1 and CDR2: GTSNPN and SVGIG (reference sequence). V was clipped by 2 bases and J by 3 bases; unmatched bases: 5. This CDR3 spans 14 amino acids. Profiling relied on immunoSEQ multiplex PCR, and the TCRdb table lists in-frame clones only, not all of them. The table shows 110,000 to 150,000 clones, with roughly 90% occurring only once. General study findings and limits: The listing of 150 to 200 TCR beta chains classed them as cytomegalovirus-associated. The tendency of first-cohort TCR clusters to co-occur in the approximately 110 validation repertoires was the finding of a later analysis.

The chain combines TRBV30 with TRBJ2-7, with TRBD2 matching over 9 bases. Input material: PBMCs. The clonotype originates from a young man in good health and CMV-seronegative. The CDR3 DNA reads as TGTGCCTGGAGTCCAAGAGCGGGGGGCTACGAGCAGTACTTC. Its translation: CAWSPRAGGYEQYF.